The 20 T cell receptor beta chains below were found in one sample sequenced in a study of CD4 T cells in relation to SARS-CoV-2 and coronaviruses. No antigen has been identified for these receptors. Profiling relied on immunoSEQ multiplex PCR, and the TCRdb table lists in-frame clones only, not all of them. The sample includes 40,000 or so clones, less than 85% of them seen just once. Sequencing was done on a sample of naive CD4+ T cells from PBMCs, cultured in vitro. The sample's subset: naive CD4+ T cells isolated by negative enrichment. Source of these receptors: an adult with COVID-19.

The rearrangement links TRBV5-1 to TRBJ1-1, with 9 nucleotides matching TRBD1. Germline loops: CDR1 SGHRS, CDR2 YFSETQ. The CDR3 runs 16 residues. Trimming at V came to 5 bases and at J to 1 base, leaving 9 bases not matched to a gene. The CDR3 sequence is CASRQTGGGGNTEAFF. Here the CDR3 DNA reads TGCGCCAGCAGGCAAACAGGGGGCGGTGGGAACACTGAAGCTTTCTTT.

The gene calls are TRBV19 and TRBJ2-7; 9 bases map to TRBD2. Trimming took 2 bases from V and 4 from J; bases not matched to a gene: 12. The CDR3 length is 17 residues. Per germline, CDR1 LNHDA and CDR2 SQIVND (reference sequence). The CDR3 DNA sequence: TGTGCCAGTAGTATAACGGCGGGAGGGCCCCCGCCGTACGAGCAGTACTTC. Protein sequence: CASSITAGGPPPYEQYF.

V gene TRBV4-1 combines with J gene TRBJ2-3; TRBD2 matches at 9 bases. CDR1 MGHRA and CDR2 YSYEKL come from the germline V gene. CDR3 length: 15 amino acids. Trimming cost V 4 bases and J 5 bases; bases outside gene matches: 7. The CDR3 spells CASSRVSGSGDTQYF. The CDR3, as DNA: TGCGCCAGCAGCCGAGTTAGCGGGAGTGGAGATACGCAGTATTTT.

The chain couples TRBV28 to TRBJ2-7; no reliable D call. This CDR3 is 15 amino acids long. Germline lookup yields CDR1 MDHEN and CDR2 SYDVKM. V lost 6 bases to trimming and J lost 0 bases, with 15 bases between them. The CDR3 DNA sequence: TGTGCCAGCAGCCTCAACAGCTATAGCTCCTACGAGCAGTACTTC. Protein sequence: CASSLNSYSSYEQYF.

J is TRBJ2-3 and V is TRBV13; 9 nucleotides match TRBD1. After removal of 5 bases from V and 6 bases from J, the junction contained 15 bases not matched to a gene. This CDR3 has 17 amino acids. Germline V gives CDR1 PRHDT, CDR2 FYEKMQ (reference sequence). As DNA, the CDR3 is TGTGCCAGCAGCCCGCCTCCCCCGGGACAGGGTTACGATACGCAGTATTTT. It is translated as CASSPPPPGQGYDTQYF.

The chain is built from TRBV3-1 (or the pseudogene TRBV3-2) and TRBJ2-7; a weak D match, TRBD1 (6 bases). Germline CDR1 LGHDT, CDR2 YNNKEL (reference sequence). The CDR3 covers 17 residues. V dropped 0 bases and J dropped 0 bases, with 15 bases sitting between them. CDR3 bases: TGTGCCAGCAGCCAAGATGGGGGCGGGCCCAGCTCCTACGAGCAGTACTTC. Translation: CASSQDGGGPSSYEQYF.

The rearrangement joins TRBV27 to TRBJ2-1; either TRBD1 or TRBD2 may fit D (6 bases each). Germline V CDR1 and CDR2: MNHEY, SMNVEV (reference sequence). The length of the CDR3 is 12 residues. V lost 2 bases to trimming and J lost 12 bases, with 11 bases between them. The CDR3 loop is CASSLAGGGQFF. In DNA form, the CDR3 reads TGTGCCAGCAGTTTAGCAGGAGGGGGGCAGTTCTTC.

The V gene is TRBV15, the J gene TRBJ1-1; D ambiguous. CDR3 size: 15 residues. V was cut by 3 bases and J by 1 base, with 12 bases left in between. CDR1 is LNHNV, CDR2 YYDKDF, per germline (reference sequence). The DNA for the CDR3 is TGTGCCACCAGCAGGGGTGGCAGGCGGAACACTGAAGCTTTCTTT. Amino acid sequence: CATSRGGRRNTEAFF.

A word on this clone: Other DNA sequences from this sample encode an identical CDR3 as well. This sequence joins TRBV7-2 and TRBJ1-5; D is undetermined. Germline V CDR1 and CDR2: SGHTA, FQGNSA. CDR3 length: 12 residues. V gave up 0 bases and J gave up 4 bases, with 1 base separating them. CDR3 loop: CASSLANQPQHF. CDR3 nucleotide sequence: TGTGCCAGCAGCTTAGCTAATCAGCCCCAGCATTTT.

The chain has TRBV9 and TRBJ2-5; 9 nucleotides agree with TRBD2. After removal of 0 bases from V and 2 bases from J, the junction contained 8 bases not matched to a gene. This CDR3 is built from 17 residues. The germline gives CDR1 SGDLS, CDR2 YYNGEE. The CDR3, as DNA: TGTGCCAGCAGCGTAGGTGTAGCGGGAGATTTACAAGAGACCCAGTACTTC. Amino acid sequence: CASSVGVAGDLQETQYF. Full variable domain (outside the CDR3, taken from reference TRBV9 and TRBJ2-5): DSGVTQTPKHLITATGQRVTLRCSPRSGDLSVYWYQQSLDQGLQFLIQYYNGEERAKGNILERFSAQQFPDLHSELNLSSLELGDSALYFCASSVGVAGDLQETQYFGPGTRLLVL.

This chain uses TRBV19 with TRBJ1-2; tentatively, D is TRBD1 (5 bases). The germline V gene has CDR1 LNHDA and CDR2 SQIVND (reference sequence). The CDR3 sequence is 14 residues long. Trimming took off 1 base at V and 2 bases at J, with 8 bases between the two ends. In nucleotides, the CDR3 is TGTGCCAGTAGTATAGGGGCAGGGAACTATGGCTACACCTTC. Amino acid sequence: CASSIGAGNYGYTF.

The genes are TRBV6-5 and TRBJ2-5, with a tentative D call TRBD2 (5 bases). The CDR3 sequence is 15 residues long. The germline gives CDR1 MNHEY, CDR2 SVGAGI. Trimming cost V 0 bases and J 5 bases, with 13 bases left between them. The CDR3 DNA follows: TGTGCCAGCAGTTACTCGATCGGGGAAGGGGAGACCCAGTACTTC. It yields the protein CASSYSIGEGETQYF.

This chain links TRBV5-1 with TRBJ2-7; 15 bases map to TRBD2. The V and J ends lost 6 bases and 3 bases, in that order; junction bases with no gene match: 4. The CDR3 totals 15 residues. CDR1 and CDR2 (germline): SGHRS, YFSETQ. CDR3 in DNA: TGCGCCAGCACCGGACTAGCGGGAGGGCTCTACGAGCAGTACTTC. Protein: CASTGLAGGLYEQYF.

This clone was seen a few times. The rearrangement joins TRBV6-5 to TRBJ1-2; no firm D call. V lost 2 bases to trimming and J lost 7 bases, with 11 bases between them. Per germline, CDR1 MNHEY and CDR2 SVGAGI. CDR3 length: 13 residues. The CDR3 nucleotides are TGTGCCAGCAGTTACCAGGCAAGCTTTGGCTACACCTTC. Translated: CASSYQASFGYTF.

This chain links TRBV14 with TRBJ2-6; a weak D match, TRBD2 (5 bases). V lost 7 bases and J lost 2, with 15 bases in between. CDR1 and CDR2 (germline): SGHDN, FVKESK. The CDR3 contains 16 residues. The CDR3 is CASMKWRRAGANVLTF. The CDR3, as DNA: TGTGCCAGCATGAAGTGGAGGCGAGCTGGGGCCAACGTCCTGACTTTC. Full variable domain (remainder filled in from reference TRBV14 and TRBJ2-6): EAGVTQFPSHSVIEKGQTVTLRCDPISGHDNLYWYRRVMGKEIKFLLHFVKESKQDESGMPNNRFLAERTGGTYSTLKVQPAELEDSGVYFCASMKWRRAGANVLTFGAGSRLTVL.

The chain recombines TRBV5-5 with TRBJ1-4; no clear D. The CDR3 has 15 residues. CDR1 and CDR2 (germline): SGHKS, YYEKEE (reference sequence). Trimming took 6 bases from V and 1 from J, leaving 13 bases between them. The CDR3 DNA reads TGTGCCAGCACCAACCCACCAGGAACTAATGAAAAACTGTTTTTT. It specifies CASTNPPGTNEKLFF.

V and J are TRBV7-3 and TRBJ1-3; D not certain. CDR1 and CDR2 (germline): SGHTA, FQGTGA. This CDR3 contains 13 residues. The V gene lost 5 bases and the J gene lost 1 base, with 6 bases spanning the gap. CDR3 coding DNA: TGTGCCAGCAGCCCCTCTTCTGGAAACACCATATATTTT. As protein: CASSPSSGNTIYF.

V usage is TRBV28 and J usage is TRBJ2-1; D gene ambiguous. This CDR3 is built from 14 residues. The V end was cut by 5 bases, the J end by 4 bases, with 12 bases between. The germline V gene encodes CDR1 MDHEN and CDR2 SYDVKM. The CDR3, as DNA: TGTGCCAGCAGTACCCGAGCCCGTTACAATGAGCAGTTCTTC. This encodes CASSTRARYNEQFF.

The rearrangement links TRBV28 to TRBJ2-7; TRBD1 agrees at 7 bases. Per the germline V gene, CDR1 is MDHEN and CDR2 is SYDVKM. This CDR3 contains 13 residues. V lost 4 bases, J lost 3 bases, and 3 bases stayed unmatched. The CDR3: CASSWDSYYEQYF. CDR3 coding DNA: TGTGCCAGCAGTTGGGACAGTTACTACGAGCAGTACTTC. Using reference TRBV28 and TRBJ2-7 for the parts outside the CDR3, the full variable domain is DVKVTQSSRYLVKRTGEKVFLECVQDMDHENMFWYRQDPGLGLRLIYFSYDVKMKEKGDIPEGYSVSREKKERFSLILESASTNQTSMYLCASSWDSYYEQYFGPGTRLTVT.

This clone was picked up one time. The V call is TRBV7-9, the J call TRBJ1-4; D unclear. From germline, CDR1 is SEHNR and CDR2 FQNEAQ (reference sequence). CDR3 length: 13 residues. V shed 5 bases and J shed 8 bases, with 12 bases lying between them. For the CDR3, the DNA is TGTGCCAGCAGCCCGGAGGGCCACGAAAAACTGTTTTTT. Its translation is CASSPEGHEKLFF.